The source of this T cell receptor beta chain is a study of CD4 and CD8 cells across lung adenocarcinoma regions (dated by TCRdb to the late 2010s). About the investigation overall: The study compared tumor centers with tumor margins to examine intratumor heterogeneity of the T cell receptor repertoire.

The receptor library was made with PCR. Sequencing was performed on a HiSeq X Ten. The public reads were reprocessed in TCRdb via fastp at Q25 and MiXCR, keeping in-frame beta chains. All rows with the same CDR3 protein become a single entry with the most common DNA and genes. The sample contains around 20,000 distinct CDR3 sequences, approximately 52% of them found a single time. 24% of the sample lies in the top ten. Patients with localized lung adenocarcinoma, a subtype of non-small cell lung cancer, were used as donors. Samples were obtained from the centers of localized lung adenocarcinomas. CD8+ T cells from tumor tissue were profiled separately from CD4+ T cells for TCR repertoire analysis. V is reduced by 10 bases and J by 9 bases, leaving a spacing of 14 bases between them. Counted from cysteine to phenylalanine, this CDR3 has 11 amino acids. Just the 33-base CDR3 DNA is kept, in frame starting at base 1. Based on the germline V gene, the CDR1 and CDR2 sequences are MNHNS and SASEGT.

This clonotype is judged medium-sized (0.01 to 0.1%). Its antigen is still unknown. No much larger clone is present one base from it, and per-base qualities are unavailable. Recombination connected TRBV6-1 to TRBJ2-3; the D segment might be TRBD1 or TRBD2, since each matches 5 bases. Sequenced: CD8+ T cells from the center of a lung tumor. In light of the paper, this sample's cell subset or site label describes: tumor center region. The receptor's source is a female donor with lung adenocarcinoma. The CD4 and CD8 labels of this study may be unreliable. The DNA sequence reads TGTGCCACAGGAATGTGGGACACGCAGTATTTT. It is translated as CATGMWDTQYF.